The entry below describes one T cell receptor (beta chain). The entry originates in a study of shared clonotypes between healthy human individuals. Some clones are missing from TCRdb's copy, which holds only in-frame ones; the method was immunoSEQ multiplex PCR. The table lists some 2.1 million clones, 80% to 95% of them singletons. Naivety among CD8 cells was defined by CD45RO negativity and positive CCR7 selection, thereby excluding terminally differentiated effector memory CD45RA+ cells. Trimming shortened V by 4 bases and J by 5 bases, and 12 bases separated the two germline ends. CDR3 length: 13 residues. Looked up from germline, CDR1 is MNHEY and CDR2 is SMNVEV (reference sequence).

The source is a man between 18 and 29 years old in good health. Some clones in this sample may be carry-over from other donors' samples. Material for sequencing was naive CD8+ T cells from PBMCs. The chain links TRBV27 to TRBJ2-7; D not resolved. Written as DNA, the CDR3 is TGTGCCAGCAGTTACAATCGTGGGAACGAGCAGTACTTC. Its protein is CASSYNRGNEQYF.